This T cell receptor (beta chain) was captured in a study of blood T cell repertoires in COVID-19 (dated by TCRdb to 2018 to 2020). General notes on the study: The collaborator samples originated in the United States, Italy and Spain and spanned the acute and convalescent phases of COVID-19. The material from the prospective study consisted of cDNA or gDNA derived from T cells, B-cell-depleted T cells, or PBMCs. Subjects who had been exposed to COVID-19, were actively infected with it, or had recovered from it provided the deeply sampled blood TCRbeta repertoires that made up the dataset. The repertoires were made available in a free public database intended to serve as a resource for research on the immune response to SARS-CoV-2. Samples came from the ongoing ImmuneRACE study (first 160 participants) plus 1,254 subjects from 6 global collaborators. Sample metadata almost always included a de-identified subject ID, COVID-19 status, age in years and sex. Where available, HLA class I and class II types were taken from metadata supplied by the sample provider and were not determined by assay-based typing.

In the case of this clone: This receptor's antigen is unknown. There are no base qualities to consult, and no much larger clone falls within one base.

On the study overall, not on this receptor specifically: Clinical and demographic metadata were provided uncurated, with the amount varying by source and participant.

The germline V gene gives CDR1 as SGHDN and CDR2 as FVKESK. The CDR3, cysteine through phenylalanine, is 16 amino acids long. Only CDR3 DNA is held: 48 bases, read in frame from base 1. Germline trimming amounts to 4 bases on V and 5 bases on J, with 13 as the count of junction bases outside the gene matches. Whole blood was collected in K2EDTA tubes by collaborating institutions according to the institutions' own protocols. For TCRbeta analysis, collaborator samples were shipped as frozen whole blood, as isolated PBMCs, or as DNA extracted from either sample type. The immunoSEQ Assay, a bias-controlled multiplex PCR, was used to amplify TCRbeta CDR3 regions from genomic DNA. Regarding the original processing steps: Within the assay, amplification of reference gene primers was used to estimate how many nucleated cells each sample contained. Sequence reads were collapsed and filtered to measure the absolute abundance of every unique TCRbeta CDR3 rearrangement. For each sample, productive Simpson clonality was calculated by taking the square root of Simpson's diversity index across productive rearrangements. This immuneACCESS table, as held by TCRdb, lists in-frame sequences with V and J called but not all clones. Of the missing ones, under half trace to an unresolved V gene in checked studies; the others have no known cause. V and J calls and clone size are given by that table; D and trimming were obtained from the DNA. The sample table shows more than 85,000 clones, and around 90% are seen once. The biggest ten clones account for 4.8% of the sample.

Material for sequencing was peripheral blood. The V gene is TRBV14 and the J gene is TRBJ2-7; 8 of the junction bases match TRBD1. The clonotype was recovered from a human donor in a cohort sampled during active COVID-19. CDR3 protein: CASSPLTGQGPHEQYF. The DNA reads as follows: TGTGCCAGCAGCCCGCTGACCGGACAGGGCCCCCACGAGCAGTACTTC.